The 3 T cell receptor beta chains in this list originate from one sample, sequenced in a study of technical replicates of blood from several donors. Clones were sequenced by immunoSEQ multiplex PCR, and TCRdb holds only the in-frame ones, with some missing. Of tens of thousands of clones in the sample, 90% to 95% are singletons; the top ten hold 3% to 5%. The source material was PBMCs. Receptor source: a human donor in good health. Some clones in this sample may be carry-over from other donors' samples.

The chain combines TRBV30 with TRBJ2-7; D is undetermined. The CDR3 is 11 residues long. V lost 2 bases and J 5 bases, leaving 7 bases between the germline ends. CDR1 GTSNPN and CDR2 SVGIG come from the germline V gene (reference sequence). CDR3 sequence reads: CAWSFFDEQYF. The CDR3 coding sequence is TGTGCCTGGAGTTTCTTTGACGAGCAGTACTTC.

This clone was detected once. The rearrangement links TRBV6-6 to TRBJ1-2; 7 bases map to TRBD1. Germline V CDR1 and CDR2: MNHNY, SVGAGI (reference sequence). CDR3 length equals 13 residues. With V trimmed by 4 bases and J by 4 bases, 3 bases remained unmatched. The CDR3, as DNA: TGTGCCAGCAGTTCGGGACAGCCCTATGGCTACACCTTC. It encodes CASSSGQPYGYTF.

This chain joins TRBV29-1 and TRBJ1-4; TRBD1 agrees at 11 bases. Per the germline V gene, CDR1 is SQVTM and CDR2 is ANQGSEA. The junction had 7 bases not matched to a gene; V was cut back by 5 bases and J by 8 bases. The CDR3 is made up of 14 amino acids. The CDR3 sequence is CSVTGGTGGEKLFF. CDR3 bases: TGCAGCGTTACCGGAGGGACAGGGGGGGAAAAACTGTTTTTT.